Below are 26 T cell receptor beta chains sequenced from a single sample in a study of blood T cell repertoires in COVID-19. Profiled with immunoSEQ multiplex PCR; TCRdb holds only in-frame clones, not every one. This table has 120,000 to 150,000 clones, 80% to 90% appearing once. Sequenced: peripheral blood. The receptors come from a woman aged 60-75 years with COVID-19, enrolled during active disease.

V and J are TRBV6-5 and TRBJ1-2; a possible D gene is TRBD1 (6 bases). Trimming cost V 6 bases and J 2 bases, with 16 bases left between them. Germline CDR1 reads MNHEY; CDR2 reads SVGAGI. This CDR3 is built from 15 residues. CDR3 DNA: TGTGCCAGCAGGAGGTCCGGACAGAACAACTATGGCTACACCTTC. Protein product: CASRRSGQNNYGYTF.

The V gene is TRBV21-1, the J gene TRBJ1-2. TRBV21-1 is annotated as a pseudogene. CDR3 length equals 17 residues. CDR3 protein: CASSKVPDYHTNYGYTF. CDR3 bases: TGTGCCAGCAGCAAAGTCCCAGACTACCACACTAACTATGGCTACACCTTC.

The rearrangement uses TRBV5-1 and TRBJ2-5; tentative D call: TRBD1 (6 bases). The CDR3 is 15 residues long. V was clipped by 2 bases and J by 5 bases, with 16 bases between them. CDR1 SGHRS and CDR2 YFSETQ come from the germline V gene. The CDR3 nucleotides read TGCGCCAGCAGCTTCAACTCAGGGGTAGGGGAGACCCAGTACTTC. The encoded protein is CASSFNSGVGETQYF.

Written as DNA, the CDR3 is TGTGCCAGCAGCGTAGGGCCCCGGGAACAGCCCAGCTCCTATAATTCACCCCTCCACTTT. As protein: CASSVGPREQPSSYNSPLHF. This chain uses TRBV9 with TRBJ1-6; no reliable D call. Germline-derived CDR1 and CDR2 are SGDLS and YYNGEE. The CDR3 sequence is 20 residues long. The V end was cut by 0 bases, the J end by 0 bases, with 19 bases between.

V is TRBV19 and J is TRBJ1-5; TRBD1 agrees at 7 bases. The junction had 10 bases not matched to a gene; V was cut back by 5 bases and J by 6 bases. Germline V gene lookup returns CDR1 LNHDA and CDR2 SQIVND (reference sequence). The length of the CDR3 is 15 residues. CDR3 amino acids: CASSEGQEVFQPQHF. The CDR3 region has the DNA TGTGCCAGTAGTGAAGGACAGGAGGTGTTTCAGCCCCAGCATTTT.

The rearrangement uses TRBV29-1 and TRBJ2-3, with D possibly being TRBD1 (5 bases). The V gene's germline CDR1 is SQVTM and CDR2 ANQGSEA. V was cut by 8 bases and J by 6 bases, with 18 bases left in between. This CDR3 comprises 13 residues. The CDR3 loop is CSWRQLTADTQYF. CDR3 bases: TGCAGCTGGAGACAGCTTACCGCGGATACGCAGTATTTT.

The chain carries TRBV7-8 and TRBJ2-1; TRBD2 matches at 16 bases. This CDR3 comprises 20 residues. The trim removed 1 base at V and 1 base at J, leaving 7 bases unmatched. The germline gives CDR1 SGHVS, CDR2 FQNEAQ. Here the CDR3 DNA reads TGTGCCAGCAGCTTAGAAGGCGGGACTAGCGGGGGGGGGTCCTACAATGAGCAGTTCTTC. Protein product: CASSLEGGTSGGGSYNEQFF. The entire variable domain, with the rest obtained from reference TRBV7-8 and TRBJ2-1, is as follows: GAGVSQSPRYKVAKRGQDVALRCDPISGHVSLFWYQQALGQGPEFLTYFQNEAQLDKSGLPSDRFFAERPEGSVSTLKIQRTQQEDSAVYLCASSLEGGTSGGGSYNEQFFGPGTRLTVL.

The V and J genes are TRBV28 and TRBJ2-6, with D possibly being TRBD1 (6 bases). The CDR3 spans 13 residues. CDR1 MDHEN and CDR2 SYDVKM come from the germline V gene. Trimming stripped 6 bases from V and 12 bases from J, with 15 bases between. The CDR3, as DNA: TGTGCCAGCAGGACAGCGGCCAGGGGCGTCCTGACTTTC. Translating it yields CASRTAARGVLTF. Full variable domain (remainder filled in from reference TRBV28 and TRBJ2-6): DVKVTQSSRYLVKRTGEKVFLECVQDMDHENMFWYRQDPGLGLRLIYFSYDVKMKEKGDIPEGYSVSREKKERFSLILESASTNQTSMYLCASRTAARGVLTFGAGSRLTVL.

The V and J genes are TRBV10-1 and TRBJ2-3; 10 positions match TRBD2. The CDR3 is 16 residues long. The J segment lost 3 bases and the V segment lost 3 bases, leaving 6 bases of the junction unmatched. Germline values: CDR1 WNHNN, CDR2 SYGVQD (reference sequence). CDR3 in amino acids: CASSEGLAGETDTQYF. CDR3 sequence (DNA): TGCGCCAGCAGTGAAGGCCTAGCGGGGGAGACAGATACGCAGTATTTT.

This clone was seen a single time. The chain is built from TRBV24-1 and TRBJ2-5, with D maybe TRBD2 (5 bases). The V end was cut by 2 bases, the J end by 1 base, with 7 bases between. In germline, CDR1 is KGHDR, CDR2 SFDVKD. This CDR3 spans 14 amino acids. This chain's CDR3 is CATSDWRVQETQYF. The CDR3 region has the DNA TGTGCCACCAGTGATTGGCGGGTCCAAGAGACCCAGTACTTC.

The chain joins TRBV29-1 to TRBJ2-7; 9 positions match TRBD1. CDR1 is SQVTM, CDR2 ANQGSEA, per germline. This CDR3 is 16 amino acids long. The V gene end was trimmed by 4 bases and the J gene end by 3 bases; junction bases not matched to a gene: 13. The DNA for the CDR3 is TGCAGCGTTGGTCCGGGACAGGGCATATTCCTCTACGAGCAGTACTTC. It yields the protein CSVGPGQGIFLYEQYF.

The CDR3 here is CASRHSGGEYNEQFF. CDR3 nucleotide sequence: TGTGCCAGCAGACACAGCGGGGGGGAATACAATGAGCAGTTCTTC. This sequence joins TRBV14 and TRBJ2-1; TRBD2 matches 10 bases. V lost 6 bases to trimming and J lost 4 bases; unmatched junction nucleotides: 6. This CDR3 region has 15 residues. Per germline, CDR1 SGHDN and CDR2 FVKESK.

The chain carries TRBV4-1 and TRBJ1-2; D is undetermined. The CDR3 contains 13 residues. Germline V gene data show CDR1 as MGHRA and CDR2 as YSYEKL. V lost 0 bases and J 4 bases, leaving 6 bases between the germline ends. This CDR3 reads CASSQEYSYGYTF. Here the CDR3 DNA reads TGCGCCAGCAGCCAAGAGTACAGCTATGGCTACACCTTC.

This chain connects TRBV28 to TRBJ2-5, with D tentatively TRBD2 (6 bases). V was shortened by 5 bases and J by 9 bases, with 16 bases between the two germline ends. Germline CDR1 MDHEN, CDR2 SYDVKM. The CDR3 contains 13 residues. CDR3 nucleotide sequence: TGTGCCAGCAGTCCGACAGAATGGGAGGCCCAGTACTTC. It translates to CASSPTEWEAQYF. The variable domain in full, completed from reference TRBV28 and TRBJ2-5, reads DVKVTQSSRYLVKRTGEKVFLECVQDMDHENMFWYRQDPGLGLRLIYFSYDVKMKEKGDIPEGYSVSREKKERFSLILESASTNQTSMYLCASSPTEWEAQYFGPGTRLLVL.

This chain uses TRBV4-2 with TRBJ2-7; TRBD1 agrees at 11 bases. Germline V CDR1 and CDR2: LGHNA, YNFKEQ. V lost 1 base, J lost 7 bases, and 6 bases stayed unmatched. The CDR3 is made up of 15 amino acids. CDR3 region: CASSQAGQGAGEQYF. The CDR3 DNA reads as TGTGCCAGCAGCCAAGCTGGACAGGGGGCAGGGGAGCAGTACTTC.

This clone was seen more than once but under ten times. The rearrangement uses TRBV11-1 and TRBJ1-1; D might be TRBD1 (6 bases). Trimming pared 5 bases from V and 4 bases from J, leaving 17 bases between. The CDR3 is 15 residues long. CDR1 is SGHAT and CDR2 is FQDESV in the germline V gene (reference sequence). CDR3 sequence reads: CASSRRTARGTEAFF. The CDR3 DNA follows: TGTGCCAGCAGCCGGAGGACAGCCCGAGGCACTGAAGCTTTCTTT. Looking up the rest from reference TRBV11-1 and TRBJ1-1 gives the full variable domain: EAEVAQSPRYKITEKSQAVAFWCDPISGHATLYWYRQILGQGPELLVQFQDESVVDDSQLPKDRFSAERLKGVDSTLKIQPAELGDSAMYLCASSRRTARGTEAFFGQGTRLTVV.

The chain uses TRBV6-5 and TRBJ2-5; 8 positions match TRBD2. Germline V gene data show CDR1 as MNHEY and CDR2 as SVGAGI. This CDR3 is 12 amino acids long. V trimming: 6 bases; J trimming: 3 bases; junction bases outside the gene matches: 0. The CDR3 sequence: CASSGGEETQYF. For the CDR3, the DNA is TGTGCCAGCAGCGGGGGGGAAGAGACCCAGTACTTC.

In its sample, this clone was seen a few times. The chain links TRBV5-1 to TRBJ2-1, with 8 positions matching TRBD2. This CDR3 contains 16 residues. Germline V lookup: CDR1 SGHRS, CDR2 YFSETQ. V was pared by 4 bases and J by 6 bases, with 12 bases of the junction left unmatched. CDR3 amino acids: CASSPGWIAGSNEQFF. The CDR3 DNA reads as TGCGCCAGCAGCCCCGGTTGGATAGCGGGGAGCAATGAGCAGTTCTTC.

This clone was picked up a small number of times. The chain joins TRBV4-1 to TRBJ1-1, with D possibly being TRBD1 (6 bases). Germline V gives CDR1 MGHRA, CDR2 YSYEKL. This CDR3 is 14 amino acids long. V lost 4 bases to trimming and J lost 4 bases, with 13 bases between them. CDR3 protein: CASSPGHFFTEAFF. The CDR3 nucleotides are TGCGCCAGCAGCCCGGGACACTTTTTCACTGAAGCTTTCTTT.

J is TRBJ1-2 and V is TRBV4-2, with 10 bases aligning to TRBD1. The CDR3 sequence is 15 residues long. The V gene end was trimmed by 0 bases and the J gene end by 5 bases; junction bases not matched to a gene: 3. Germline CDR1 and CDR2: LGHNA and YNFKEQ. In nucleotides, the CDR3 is TGTGCCAGCAGCCAAGAGGACAGGGGGTGGTATGGCTACACCTTC. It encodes CASSQEDRGWYGYTF.

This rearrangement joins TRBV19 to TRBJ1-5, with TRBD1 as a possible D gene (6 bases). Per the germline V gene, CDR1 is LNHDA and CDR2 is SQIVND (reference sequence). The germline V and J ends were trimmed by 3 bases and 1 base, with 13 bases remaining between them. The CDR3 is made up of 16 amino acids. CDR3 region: CASSILQGASNQPQHF. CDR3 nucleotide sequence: TGTGCCAGTAGTATCTTACAGGGAGCGAGCAATCAGCCCCAGCATTTT.

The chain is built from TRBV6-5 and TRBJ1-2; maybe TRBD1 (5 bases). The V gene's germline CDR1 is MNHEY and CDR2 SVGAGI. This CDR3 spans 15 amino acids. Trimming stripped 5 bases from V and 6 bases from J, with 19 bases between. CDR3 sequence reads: CASSPGGPRGDGYTF. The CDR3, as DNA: TGTGCCAGCAGTCCCGGGGGACCCCGCGGGGATGGCTACACCTTC.

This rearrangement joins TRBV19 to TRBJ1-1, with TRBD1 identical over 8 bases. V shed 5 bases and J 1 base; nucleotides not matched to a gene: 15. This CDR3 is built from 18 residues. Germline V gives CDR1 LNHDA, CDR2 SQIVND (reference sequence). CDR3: CASSLQGQGYSWNTEAFF. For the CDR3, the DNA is TGTGCCAGTAGTCTCCAAGGACAGGGTTATTCGTGGAACACTGAAGCTTTCTTT.

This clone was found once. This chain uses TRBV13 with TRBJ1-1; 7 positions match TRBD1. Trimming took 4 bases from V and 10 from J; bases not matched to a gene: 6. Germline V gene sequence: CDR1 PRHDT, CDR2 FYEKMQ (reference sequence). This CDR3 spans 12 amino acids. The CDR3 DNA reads TGTGCCAGCAGCTCTTCAGGGGGATTAGCTTTCTTT. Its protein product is CASSSSGGLAFF.

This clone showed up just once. CDR3 in amino acids: CASNAWTGEKSEAFF. The CDR3 nucleotides read TGTGCCAGCAACGCGTGGACAGGGGAGAAGTCTGAAGCTTTCTTT. The V call is TRBV25-1, the J call TRBJ1-1, with 9 bases that match TRBD1. The ends lost 7 bases at V and 6 bases at J; junction bases unmatched: 12. This CDR3 spans 15 amino acids. CDR1 and CDR2 from the germline V gene are MGHDK and SYGVNS. Filled out from reference TRBV25-1 and TRBJ1-1, the complete variable domain reads EADIYQTPRYLVIGTGKKITLECSQTMGHDKMYWYQQDPGMELHLIHYSYGVNSTEKGDLSSESTVSRIRTEHFPLTLESARPSHTSQYLCASNAWTGEKSEAFFGQGTRLTVV.

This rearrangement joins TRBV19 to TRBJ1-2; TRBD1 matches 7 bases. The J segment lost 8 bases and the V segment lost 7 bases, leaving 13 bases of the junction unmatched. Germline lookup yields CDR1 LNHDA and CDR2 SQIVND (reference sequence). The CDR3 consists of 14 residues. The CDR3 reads CASTRPGQIEGYTF. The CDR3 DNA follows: TGTGCCAGTACCAGACCGGGACAGATAGAAGGCTACACCTTC.